One and the same sample provided the 5 T cell receptor beta chains below, sequenced in a study of T cell responses to AZD1222 COVID-19 vaccine (dated by TCRdb to the early 2020s). Libraries were made using the immunoSEQ multiplex PCR assay. TCRdb obtained this table from immuneACCESS and retained in-frame rearrangements with V and J assigned. These tables miss some clones; where compared with another copy, unresolved V genes account for less than half of the shortfall, and the remainder is unexplained. The sample table holds some 120,000 clones, of which around 85% were seen once. Of the sample, 3.5% to 5% is held by the ten largest clones. The sample's time point label, in plain terms: baseline before first vaccination. The sample's treatment or condition label, decoded: meningococcal conjugate vaccine given as trial control. The sample consisted of peripheral blood, taken on day 0 of MenACWY control vaccination. The receptor set was obtained from an adult in good health.

The rearrangement joins TRBV29-1 to TRBJ1-1, with a possible D match to TRBD1 (5 bases). CDR3 length equals 12 residues. Trimming cost V 6 bases and J 4 bases, with 12 bases left between them. The germline V gene has CDR1 SQVTM and CDR2 ANQGSEA. DNA for the CDR3: TGCAGCGTGTGGGACCCTGGCACTGAAGCTTTCTTT. Translating gives CSVWDPGTEAFF.

Concerning this clone itself: A read error may account for a junction end that differs from germline. The CDR3 reads CASSDSQGRNQPQHF. The CDR3 DNA reads as TGTGCCAGCAGTGACTCACAGGGCCGGAATCAGCCCCAGCATTTT. V gene TRBV6-5 combines with J gene TRBJ1-5; TRBD1 is a possible D gene (6 bases). The length of the CDR3 is 15 residues. CDR1 is MNHEY, CDR2 SVGAGI, per germline.

The table lists this clone with a few counts. V and J are TRBV30 and TRBJ2-1; D is possibly TRBD2 (6 bases). The V gene lost 0 bases and the J gene lost 6 bases, with 9 bases spanning the gap. CDR1 is GTSNPN and CDR2 is SVGIG in the germline V gene (reference sequence). The CDR3 spans 13 residues. The CDR3 DNA is TGTGCCTGGAGTGTGTCGGAGGGCAATGAGCAGTTCTTC. It codes for CAWSVSEGNEQFF.

This rearrangement joins TRBV19 to TRBJ2-7; TRBD1 agrees at 9 bases. CDR3 length equals 14 residues. Germline-derived CDR1 and CDR2 are LNHDA and SQIVND (reference sequence). The ends lost 4 bases at V and 5 bases at J; junction bases unmatched: 6. In DNA form, the CDR3 reads TGTGCCAGTAGTACGGGACAGGGTAACCACGAGCAGTACTTC. It is translated as CASSTGQGNHEQYF.

The chain couples TRBV5-4 to TRBJ1-5; D remains unclear. From germline, CDR1 is SGHNT and CDR2 YYREEE (reference sequence). This CDR3 comprises 17 residues. V was pared by 2 bases and J by 5 bases, with 20 bases between. Here the CDR3 DNA reads TGTGCCAGCAGCTTTTACGCCCCCGGGCGCACCGATCAGCCCCAGCATTTT. Translated: CASSFYAPGRTDQPQHF.